The 5 T cell receptor beta chains below come from one sample, sequenced in a study of tumor-infiltrating lymphocytes in primary liver carcinoma. Making TCR beta cDNA involved 400 to 600 ng total RNA and a constant-region primer. TCR beta libraries came from three nested multiplex PCR rounds using slightly modified ARM-PCR. Use of TRBV1-TRBV30 forward primers with a C-beta reverse primer characterized the first two PCR rounds, which lasted around 10 cycles each. TCRdb independently ran MiXCR on the multiplex PCR reads; one entry per CDR3 protein. This sample has 150,000 to 200,000 distinct CDR3 sequences, with approximately 86% found just once. Bulk tissue was left unsorted, and RNA and DNA were co-extracted from 20-30 mg of it. The sequencing sample was made of tumor tissue from primary liver carcinoma. The receptors were sampled from a man aged 35-49 years with primary liver carcinoma and hepatitis B virus infection.

The chain combines TRBV29-1 with TRBJ2-1; TRBD2 matches 15 bases. CDR1 and CDR2 from the germline V gene are SQVTM and ANQGSEA. There are 15 residues in the CDR3. The CDR3 bases are TGCAATGTTGGACTAGCGGGAGGGATCTACAATGAGCAGTTCTTC. Residues: CNVGLAGGIYNEQFF.

This clonotype was found once. Since a much larger clone is just one base distant, this may be a read error. The chain recombines TRBV5-1 with TRBJ2-1, with D possibly matching TRBD2 (6 bases). The CDR3 has 12 residues. Trimming stripped 4 bases from V and 8 bases from J, with 10 bases between. Germline V gene sequence: CDR1 SGHRS, CDR2 YFSETQ. The CDR3 DNA sequence: TGCGCCAGCAGCCCGGAGGGCCATGAGCAGTTCTTC. Translated: CASSPEGHEQFF.

A note on this clonotype: One end of the junction fails to match germline, which may point to a read error. The V and J genes are TRBV6-6 and TRBJ2-1; TRBD2 matches at 9 bases. Germline V CDR1 and CDR2: MNHNY, SVGAGI (reference sequence). The CDR3 is made up of 15 amino acids. CDR3 amino acids: CAISEEAGGYNEQFF. The CDR3 region has the DNA TGTGCCATTAGTGAAGAAGCGGGAGGATACAATGAGCAATTCTTC.

CDR3 nucleotide sequence: TGTGCCAGCCGACTGACAGAAAGCATTGAAGCTTTCTTT. Protein sequence: CASRLTESIEAFF. V usage is TRBV6-2 or TRBV6-3 and J usage is TRBJ1-1; possibly TRBD1 for D (5 bases). Trimming left V 8 bases short and J 7 bases short, with 17 bases between. Germline CDR1 is MNHEY and CDR2 is SVGEGT. This CDR3 region has 13 residues.

On this clonotype: At one end the junction does not follow the germline gene, possibly because of a read error. The rearrangement joins TRBV4-2 to TRBJ2-1; 11 nucleotides match TRBD2. This CDR3 region has 17 residues. Germline CDR1 and CDR2: LGHNA and YNFKEQ. Here the CDR3 DNA reads TGTGCAAGCAGCCAAACAGGGGCTAGCGGGAGGTACAATGAGCAGTTCTTC. This translates into CASSQTGASGRYNEQFF.